This TCR beta chain was sequenced for a study of T cell responses to AZD1222 COVID-19 vaccine (dated by TCRdb to the early 2020s). About the study as a whole: TCR sequencing covered more than 230 trial participants: 200 to 220 given two doses of AZD1222 and about 26 given two doses of MenACWY control vaccine. Trial participants were enrolled into age subgroups of 18-55, 56-69 and 70-plus years, which contained roughly 140, 27 and 60 TCR-sequenced participants, respectively. Paper-wide results and their limitations: CD4 TCRs associated with the vaccine covered the entire spike protein, and the dominant responses were in regions 160-218 and 743-854. Because no day 14 peak-response samples were available, repertoires were characterized only after the peak T cell response. After two AZD1222 doses, both the breadth and the depth of spike-specific TCRs were significantly higher than at day 0 and than in MenACWY recipients. In the small 56-69-year group, the increase in depth fell short of significance, most likely because of low power. Conclusions about previously exposed vaccinees are limited, since just six or seven AZD1222 recipients were seropositive for SARS-CoV-2 at baseline. Nearly half of unique spike-specific TCRs reportedly recognized epitopes outside regions mutated in the B.1.351 and B.1.1.7 variants. Participants were mostly white British, with more females than males. The authors suggested clonal diversity may have been underestimated.

Turning to this clone: What antigen it recognizes has not been identified. No clone much larger than this one lies a single base away; base qualities are absent.

Looking up the germline V gene yields CDR1 KGHSH and CDR2 LQKENI. From cysteine to phenylalanine, the CDR3 is 15 amino acids long. Only CDR3 DNA is held: 45 bases, read in frame from base 1. Trimming takes 6 bases off V and 8 bases off J; junction bases not matched to a gene: 10. The CDR3 regions of human TCRbeta chains were analyzed by immunosequencing. Per the source publication's procedure: TCRs in the repertoires were compared against a reference library of SARS-CoV-2-specific TCRs that had been generated with the MIRA antigen-specificity platform. Breadth was defined as the fraction of unique TCRs that were SARS-CoV-2-associated. Depth was defined as the fraction of total T cells that were SARS-CoV-2-associated. Using the MIRA data, each spike-specific TCR was assigned both to the spike region to which the TCR was reactive and to a CD4 or CD8 class. Log10-transformed breadth and depth values were compared by one-way ANOVA with Sidak's multiple comparisons tests. The immuneACCESS repertoire file appears here via TCRdb, limited to in-frame rearrangements. These files lack a portion of the clones; in checked studies, under half of the deficit traces to unresolved V genes, and the cause of the others is not known. The D gene and trimming were derived from the DNA, and the V and J assignments and clone size from that table. The sample table shows more than 85,000 clones, and roughly 93% are seen once. Approximately 2.8% of the sample is in the top ten clones.

The time point label of this sample denotes: about 28 days (+/-7) after the second vaccine dose. AZD1222 recipients whose second dose came at about 4 weeks and those whose second dose came at about 12 weeks were combined into one group, since spike-specific TCR depth and breadth did not differ between the two schedules. Samples from vaccinated people were obtained from the UK trials COV001 and COV002, which included a single-blind randomized controlled phase 2/3 trial of AZD1222 (ChAdOx1 nCoV-19) in healthy adults. For TCRbeta chain sequencing, PBMC samples were collected from trial participants at day 0 and at day 28 after the second dose.

The receptor was isolated from an adult who received the AZD1222 COVID-19 vaccine. Here the sequenced sample was peripheral blood, taken 28 days after the second AZD1222 dose. The chain uses TRBV18 and TRBJ1-2, and TRBD1 aligns with 12 junction nucleotides. The DNA sequence follows: TGTGCCAGCTCCCAAAGGGGACAGGGGGCGGACGGCTACACCTTC. Translated, this is CASSQRGQGADGYTF. The entire variable domain, with the stretches around the CDR3 drawn from the reference TRBV18 and TRBJ1-2 proteins, is NAGVMQNPRHLVRRRGQEARLRCSPMKGHSHVYWYRQLPEEGLKFMVYLQKENIIDESGMPKERFSAEFPKEGPSILRIQQVVRGDSAAYFCASSQRGQGADGYTFGSGTRLTVV.